This is a list of T cell receptor beta chains from one sample in a study of metastatic and nonmetastatic thyroid tumors. TCRdb reprocessed the PCR reads using MiXCR. In the table there are over 15,000 clones, over 25% of which are singletons. What was sequenced was adjacent normal tissue. The receptors stem from a female donor with papillary thyroid cancer or a benign thyroid nodule (not recorded which). Some clones in this sample may be carry-over from other donors' samples. The CDR3 runs from the conserved cysteine through the conserved F or W. A D gene is named only where the DNA matches it firmly. The size field is filled for only some rows; it gives once, few, many or a size class.

j_gene	d_gene	abundance	v_gene	len	CDR3aa	CDR3nt
TRBJ2-2	.	few	TRBV7-8	14	CASSLEAGSGELFF	TGTGCCAGCAGCTTAGAGGCGGGGTCCGGGGAGCTGTTTTTT
TRBJ1-2	TRBD1	.	TRBV28	15	CASSLVVRGSYGYTF	TGTGCCAGCAGTTTGGTCGTCAGGGGGAGCTATGGCTACACCTTC
TRBJ1-2	.	medium-sized	TRBV28	15	CASSLRTSSNYGYTF	TGTGCCAGCAGTTTACGGACATCTTCTAACTATGGCTACACCTTC
TRBJ2-7	TRBD2	many	TRBV15	13	CATSMSGTYEQYF	TGTGCCACCAGTATGAGCGGGACCTACGAGCAGTACTTC
TRBJ1-5	.	.	TRBV6-1	14	CASSKSYSNQPQHF	TGTGCCAGCAGTAAAAGTTATAGCAATCAGCCCCAGCATTTT
TRBJ1-2	.	.	TRBV28	12	CASKTVDYGYTF	TGTGCCAGCAAAACAGTGGACTATGGCTACACCTTC
TRBJ1-1	.	.	TRBV5-6	15	CASSLRLLRNTEAFF	TGTGCCAGCAGCTTGAGGCTCCTAAGGAACACTGAAGCTTTCTTT
TRBJ1-5	TRBD1	.	TRBV27	14	CASSLGTGNQPQHF	TGTGCCAGCAGTTTAGGGACAGGCAATCAGCCCCAGCATTTT
TRBJ1-2	TRBD1	.	TRBV7-2	18	CASSLAPGQGASDFGYTF	TGTGCCAGCAGCTTAGCGCCGGGACAGGGGGCGTCGGACTTCGGCTACACCTTC
TRBJ2-1	.	few	TRBV6-1	15	CASSTPRELFNEQFF	TGTGCCAGCAGTACCCCCCGAGAGCTTTTCAATGAGCAGTTCTTC
TRBJ2-1	.	.	TRBV6-1	15	CASRVDGSSYNEQFF	TGTGCCAGCAGGGTAGACGGGAGTTCTTACAATGAGCAGTTCTTC
TRBJ1-2	.	many	TRBV29-1	12	CSVEGENYGYTF	TGCAGCGTAGAGGGGGAGAACTATGGCTACACCTTC
TRBJ2-1	TRBD1	.	TRBV5-4	14	CASSLGGALNEQFF	TGTGCCAGCAGCTTAGGGGGCGCCTTGAATGAGCAGTTCTTC
TRBJ1-5	.	.	TRBV5-1	13	CASSEGPGQPQHF	TGCGCCAGCAGCGAGGGACCGGGTCAGCCCCAGCATTTT
TRBJ1-5	TRBD1	many	TRBV30	18	CAWSPGTGGRYSNQPQHF	TGTGCCTGGAGTCCCGGGACAGGGGGCCGTTATAGCAATCAGCCCCAGCATTTT
TRBJ2-3	TRBD2	.	TRBV5-1	16	CASSLAGTSGTDTQYF	TGCGCCAGCAGCTTGGCCGGGACTAGTGGCACAGATACGCAGTATTTT
TRBJ2-1	TRBD1	few	TRBV27	17	CASASDGAGGSYNEQFF	TGTGCCAGCGCCTCCGACGGGGCAGGGGGCTCCTACAATGAGCAGTTCTTC
TRBJ2-5	TRBD2	few	TRBV28	13	CASRPGGEETQYF	TGTGCCAGCAGACCCGGGGGGGAAGAGACCCAGTACTTC
TRBJ2-7	.	.	TRBV7-2	13	CASSPSSGGEQYF	TGTGCCAGCAGCCCCTCCTCGGGTGGCGAGCAGTACTTC
TRBJ1-2	.	.	TRBV6-4	17	CASGDSHGRGAGGGYTF	TGTGCCAGCGGTGACTCGCACGGTAGGGGTGCCGGCGGGGGCTACACCTTC
TRBJ2-5	TRBD1	many	TRBV5-4	15	CASSSGQGIQETQYF	TGTGCCAGCAGCTCAGGACAGGGCATCCAAGAGACCCAGTACTTC
TRBJ1-3	.	few	TRBV2	14	CASSEARQRDTIYF	TGTGCCAGCAGTGAAGCACGACAGCGGGACACCATATATTTT
TRBJ2-3	TRBD2	medium-sized	TRBV6-1	15	CASSGSTSGTDTQYF	TGTGCCAGCAGTGGATCGACTAGCGGGACAGATACGCAGTATTTT
TRBJ1-1	.	many	TRBV2	15	CASSEWKGRRTEAFF	TGTGCCAGCAGTGAATGGAAAGGGAGAAGGACTGAAGCTTTCTTT
TRBJ2-7	TRBD2	.	TRBV2	18	CASSRSTGLAGGPYEQYF	TGTGCCAGCAGCCGCTCTACGGGCCTGGCGGGAGGGCCCTACGAGCAGTACTTC
TRBJ2-7	.	medium-sized	TRBV12-5	12	CASVQGSYEQYF	TGTGCTAGTGTCCAAGGCTCCTACGAGCAGTACTTC
TRBJ1-2	.	medium-sized	TRBV20-1	12	CSAYGRDYGYTF	TGCAGTGCTTACGGGAGGGACTATGGCTACACCTTC
TRBJ2-1	.	.	TRBV30	11	CAWSEEQEQFF	TGTGCCTGGAGTGAAGAACAGGAGCAGTTCTTC
TRBJ1-6	.	few	TRBV12-3/TRBV12-4	12	CASGREGSPLHF	TGTGCCAGCGGCAGGGAAGGTTCACCCCTCCACTTT
TRBJ2-2	.	medium-sized	TRBV5-6	17	CASSLVIRQLETGELFF	TGTGCCAGCAGCTTGGTTATCCGACAGCTAGAGACCGGGGAGCTGTTTTTT
TRBJ2-7	TRBD1	medium-sized	TRBV30	12	CAWGQGRNEQYF	TGTGCGTGGGGACAGGGGAGAAACGAGCAGTACTTC
TRBJ2-2	TRBD1	.	TRBV5-1	15	CASSFQGANTGELFF	TGCGCCAGCAGCTTCCAGGGGGCGAACACCGGGGAGCTGTTTTTT
TRBJ2-3	TRBD2	.	TRBV19	15	CASSTTSGDTDTQYF	TGTGCCAGTAGTACGACTAGCGGGGACACAGATACGCAGTATTTT
TRBJ1-1	.	.	TRBV30	15	CAWSHGGAWNTEAFF	TGTGCCTGGAGCCACGGGGGGGCGTGGAACACTGAAGCTTTCTTT
TRBJ2-1	TRBD2	once	TRBV4-1	15	CASSLSGAGYNEQFF	TGCGCCAGCAGCCTGAGCGGGGCGGGGTACAATGAGCAGTTCTTC
TRBJ2-7	TRBD1	.	TRBV6-4	12	CASGQGYYEQYF	TGTGCCAGCGGACAGGGATACTACGAGCAGTACTTC
TRBJ2-1	TRBD1	.	TRBV30	15	CAWSVGGQGLGEQFF	TGTGCCTGGAGTGTAGGGGGACAGGGACTCGGTGAGCAGTTCTTC
TRBJ1-2	.	few	TRBV12-3/TRBV12-4	13	CASTLRANYVYTF	TGTGCCAGCACCCTCCGGGCCAACTATGTCTACACCTTC
TRBJ2-7	.	many	TRBV5-1	13	CASRKAAAYEQYF	TGCGCCAGCAGAAAGGCAGCGGCCTACGAGCAGTACTTC
TRBJ1-2	.	.	TRBV25-1	14	CASEPTGANVGYTF	TGTGCCAGCGAGCCCACGGGCGCGAATGTAGGCTACACCTTC
TRBJ1-2	.	many	TRBV14	13	CASSQGMPPGYTF	TGTGCCAGCAGCCAAGGGATGCCCCCTGGCTACACCTTC
TRBJ1-2	TRBD1	.	TRBV10-1	13	CASSESGQGGYTF	TGCGCCAGCAGTGAGTCCGGACAGGGGGGCTACACCTTC
TRBJ2-5	TRBD1	many	TRBV5-5	17	CASSRSSGTGGQETQYF	TGTGCCAGCAGTCGCTCCTCAGGGACAGGGGGCCAAGAGACCCAGTACTTC
TRBJ2-1	.	.	TRBV20-1	13	CSARDARGDEQFF	TGCAGTGCTAGAGACGCAAGGGGCGATGAGCAGTTCTTC
TRBJ1-2	.	.	TRBV6-2/TRBV6-3	13	CASSYRQYYGYTF	TGTGCCAGCAGTTATCGGCAGTACTATGGCTACACCTTC
TRBJ1-5	.	many	TRBV2	14	CASSERGGNQPQHF	TGTGCCAGCAGTGAACGGGGAGGCAATCAGCCCCAGCATTTT
TRBJ2-5	.	many	TRBV5-4	14	CASTTGGGQETQYF	TGTGCCAGCACCACCGGAGGGGGCCAAGAGACCCAGTACTTC
TRBJ2-1	TRBD2	many	TRBV19	13	CASSSHRGDEQFF	TGTGCCAGTAGCTCCCACCGGGGGGATGAGCAGTTCTTC
TRBJ2-7	.	.	TRBV12-3/TRBV12-4	14	CASNGQTGSYEQYF	TGTGCCAGCAATGGGCAGACCGGCTCCTACGAGCAGTACTTC
TRBJ2-1	.	medium-sized	TRBV12-3/TRBV12-4	15	CASSLGLLGYNEQFF	TGTGCCAGCAGTTTAGGACTCCTGGGCTACAATGAGCAGTTCTTC
TRBJ1-3	.	medium-sized	TRBV5-6	15	CASSLERTSGNTIYF	TGTGCCAGCAGCTTGGAACGGACCTCTGGAAACACCATATATTTT
TRBJ2-2	.	many	TRBV7-9	14	CASSYGTNTGELFF	TGTGCCAGCAGCTACGGAACGAACACCGGGGAGCTGTTTTTT
TRBJ2-3	.	.	TRBV6-1	15	CASFGFGLKTDTQYF	TGTGCCAGCTTCGGGTTTGGTCTGAAGACAGATACGCAGTATTTT
TRBJ2-7	.	medium-sized	TRBV5-1	15	CASSPEDGISYEQYF	TGCGCCAGCAGCCCTGAGGACGGAATCTCCTACGAGCAGTACTTC